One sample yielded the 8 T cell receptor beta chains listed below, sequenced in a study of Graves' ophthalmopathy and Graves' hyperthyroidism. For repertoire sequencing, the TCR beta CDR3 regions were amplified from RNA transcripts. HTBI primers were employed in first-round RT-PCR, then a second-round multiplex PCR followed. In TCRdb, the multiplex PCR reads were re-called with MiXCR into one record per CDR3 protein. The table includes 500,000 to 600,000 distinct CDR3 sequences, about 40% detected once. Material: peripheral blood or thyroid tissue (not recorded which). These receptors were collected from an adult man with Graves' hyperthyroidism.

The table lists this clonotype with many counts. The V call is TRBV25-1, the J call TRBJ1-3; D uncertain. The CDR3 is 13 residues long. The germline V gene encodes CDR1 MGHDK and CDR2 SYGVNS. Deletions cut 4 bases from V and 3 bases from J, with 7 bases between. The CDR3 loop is CASSVPIGNTIYF. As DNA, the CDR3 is TGTGCCAGCAGTGTCCCCATTGGAAACACCATATATTTT.

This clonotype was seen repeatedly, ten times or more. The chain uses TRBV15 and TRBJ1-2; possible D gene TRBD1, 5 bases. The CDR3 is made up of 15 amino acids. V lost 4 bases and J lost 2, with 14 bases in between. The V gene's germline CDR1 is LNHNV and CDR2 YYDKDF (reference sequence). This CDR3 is CATSTTGIRNYGYTF. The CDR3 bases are TGTGCCACCAGCACCACAGGAATCCGCAACTATGGCTACACCTTC.

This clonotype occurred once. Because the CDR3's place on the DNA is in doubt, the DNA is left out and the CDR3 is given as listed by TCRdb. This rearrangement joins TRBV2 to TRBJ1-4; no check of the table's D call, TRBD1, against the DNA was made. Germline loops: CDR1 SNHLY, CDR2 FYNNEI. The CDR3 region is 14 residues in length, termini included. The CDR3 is CASILGQGNEKLFF.

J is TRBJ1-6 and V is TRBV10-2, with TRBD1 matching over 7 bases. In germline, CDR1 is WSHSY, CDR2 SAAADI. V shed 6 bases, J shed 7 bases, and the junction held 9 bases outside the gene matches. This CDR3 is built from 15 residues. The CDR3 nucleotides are TGCGCCAGCAGGGGTCGGGACAGCCGCAATTCACCCCTCCACTTT. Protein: CASRGRDSRNSPLHF.

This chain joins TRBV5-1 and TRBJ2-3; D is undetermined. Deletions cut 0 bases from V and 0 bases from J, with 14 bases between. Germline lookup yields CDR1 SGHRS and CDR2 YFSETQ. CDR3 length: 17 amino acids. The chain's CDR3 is CASSLDPRTASTDTQYF. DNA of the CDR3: TGCGCCAGCAGCTTGGACCCTAGGACCGCTAGCACAGATACGCAGTATTTT.

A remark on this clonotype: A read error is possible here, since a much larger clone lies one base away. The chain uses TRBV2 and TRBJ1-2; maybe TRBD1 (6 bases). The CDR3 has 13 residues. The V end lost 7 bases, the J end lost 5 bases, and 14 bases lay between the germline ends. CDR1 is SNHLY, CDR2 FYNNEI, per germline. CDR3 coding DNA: TGTGCCAGCACCCCGGACAGTGGTTATGGCTACACCTTC. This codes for CASTPDSGYGYTF.

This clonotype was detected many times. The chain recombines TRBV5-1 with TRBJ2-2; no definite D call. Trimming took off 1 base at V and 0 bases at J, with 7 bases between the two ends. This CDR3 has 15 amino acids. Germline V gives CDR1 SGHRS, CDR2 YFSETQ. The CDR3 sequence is CASSLSSTNTGELFF. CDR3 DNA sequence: TGCGCCAGCAGCTTGTCGTCTACGAACACCGGGGAGCTGTTTTTT.

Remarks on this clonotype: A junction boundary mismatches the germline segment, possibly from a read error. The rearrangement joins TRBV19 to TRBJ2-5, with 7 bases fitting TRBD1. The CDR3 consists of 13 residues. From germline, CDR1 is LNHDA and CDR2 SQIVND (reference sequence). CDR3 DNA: TGTGCCAGTAAGAGGGACAGTCAAGAGGCCCAGTACTTC. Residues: CASKRDSQEAQYF.